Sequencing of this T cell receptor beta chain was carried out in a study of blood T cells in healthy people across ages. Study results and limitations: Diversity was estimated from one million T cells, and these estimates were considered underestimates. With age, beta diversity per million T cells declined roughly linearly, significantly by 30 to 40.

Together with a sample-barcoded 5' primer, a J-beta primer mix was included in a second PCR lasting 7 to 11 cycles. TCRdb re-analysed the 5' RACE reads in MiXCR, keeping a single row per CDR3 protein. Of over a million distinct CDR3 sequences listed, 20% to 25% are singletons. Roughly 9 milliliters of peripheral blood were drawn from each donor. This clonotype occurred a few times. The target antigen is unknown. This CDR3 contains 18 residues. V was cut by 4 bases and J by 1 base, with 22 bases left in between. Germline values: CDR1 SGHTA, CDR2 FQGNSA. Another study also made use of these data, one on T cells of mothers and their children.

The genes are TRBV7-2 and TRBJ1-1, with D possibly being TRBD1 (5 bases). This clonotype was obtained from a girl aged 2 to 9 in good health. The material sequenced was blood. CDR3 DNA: TGTGCCAGCAGCTCATTCTATGGGGGTAGAACGACGAACACTGAAGCTTTCTTT. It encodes CASSSFYGGRTTNTEAFF.